Sequencing of this T cell receptor beta chain was carried out in a study of blood T cell repertoires in COVID-19 (dated by TCRdb to the early 2020s). With regard to the full study: Samples from collaborators originated in the United States, Italy and Spain and spanned both the acute and convalescent phases of COVID-19. The prospective study material was composed of cDNA or gDNA derived from T cells, B-cell-depleted T cells, or PBMCs. Deeply sampled blood TCRbeta repertoires from subjects exposed to, actively infected with, or recovered from COVID-19 were included in the dataset. The repertoires were released in a freely available public database meant as a resource for research on the immune response to SARS-CoV-2. Samples were obtained from the ongoing ImmuneRACE study (first 160 participants) and from 1,254 subjects provided by 6 global collaborators. A de-identified subject ID, COVID-19 status, age in years and sex were almost always included in the sample metadata. Where available, HLA class I and class II types were taken from metadata supplied by the sample provider and were not determined by assay-based typing.

Reading from cysteine to phenylalanine, the CDR3 counts 14 amino acids. The read is trimmed to its CDR3 DNA, 42 bases read in frame from base 1. CDR1 MNHEY and CDR2 SVGAGI are derived from the germline V gene. V is cut by 2 bases and J by 3 bases, and the space between the germline ends is 11 bases. Results the study describes overall, beyond this receptor: The amount of clinical and demographic metadata varied by source and participant and was provided uncurated.

Each collaborating institution followed its own protocols to collect whole blood in K2EDTA tubes. Collaborator samples were shipped for TCRbeta analysis as frozen whole blood, isolated PBMCs, or DNA extracted from either sample type. A single count supports this clone. Its antigen is unknown. Nothing much larger sits one base from this clone, and base qualities are not available. The immunoSEQ Assay, a bias-controlled multiplex PCR, was used to amplify TCRbeta CDR3 regions from genomic DNA. On the study's bioinformatics: The number of nucleated cells in each sample was estimated by amplification of reference gene primers within the assay. To quantify the absolute abundance of each unique TCRbeta CDR3 rearrangement, sequence reads were collapsed and filtered. Productive Simpson clonality was computed per sample as the square root of Simpson's diversity index over productive rearrangements. Held by TCRdb, this immuneACCESS table contains in-frame sequences only and omits some clones. Under half of the omission traces to an unresolved V gene where checked; the cause of the rest is unknown. The V and J calls and clone size come from that table; D and trimming were worked out from the DNA. The sample table shows roughly 52,000 clones, and roughly 85% are seen once. The ten largest clones add up to approximately 12% of the sample.

The rearranged segments are TRBV6-5 and TRBJ2-7, and possibly TRBD1, on 5 matching bases. The sample taken for sequencing was peripheral blood. This sequence was found in a human donor in a cohort sampled during active COVID-19. The CDR3 protein is CASSYAQGNYEQYF. The DNA is TGTGCCAGCAGTTACGCGCAGGGAAACTACGAGCAGTACTTC.